This TCR beta chain was obtained from a study of cytomegalovirus exposure and HLA in healthy donors. Study-level results: With later analysis, a missense DCLRE1C variant became linked to TCR beta V- and J-gene trimming.

About this clone itself: Its antigen is still unknown.

The PCR ran on 60 Vbeta and 13 Jbeta primers. The assay was immunoSEQ multiplex PCR, and TCRdb's table has in-frame clones only and misses some. The sample yields about 96,000 clones, 65% to 75% seen once. The germline CDR1 and CDR2 sequences are GTSNPN and SVGIG (reference sequence). CDR3 size: 12 residues. Trimming took 1 base from V and 10 from J; bases not matched to a gene: 2. The receptor comes from a female donor in good health and CMV-seropositive. Sequenced sample: PBMCs. This chain uses TRBV30 with TRBJ2-1; 9 positions match TRBD1. This chain's CDR3 is CAWSGTGVEQFF. CDR3 sequence (DNA): TGTGCCTGGAGTGGGACAGGGGTGGAGCAGTTCTTC.